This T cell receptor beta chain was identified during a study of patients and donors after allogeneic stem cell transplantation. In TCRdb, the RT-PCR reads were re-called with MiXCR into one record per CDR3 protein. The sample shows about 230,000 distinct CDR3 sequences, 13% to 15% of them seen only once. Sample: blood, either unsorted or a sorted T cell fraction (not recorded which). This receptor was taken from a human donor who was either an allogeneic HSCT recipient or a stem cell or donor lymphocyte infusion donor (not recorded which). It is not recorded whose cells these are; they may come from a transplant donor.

CDR3 sequence (DNA): TGTGCCAGCAGCCAAGATTTAAGTCTCTCGGGAGAGACCCAGTACTTC. Translation gives CASSQDLSLSGETQYF. The rearrangement uses TRBV3-1 and TRBJ2-5; the D is unclear. With 0 bases removed from V and 4 bases from J, the gap between germline ends came to 15 bases. Germline-derived CDR1 and CDR2 are LGHDT and YNNKEL (reference sequence). The CDR3 totals 16 residues.